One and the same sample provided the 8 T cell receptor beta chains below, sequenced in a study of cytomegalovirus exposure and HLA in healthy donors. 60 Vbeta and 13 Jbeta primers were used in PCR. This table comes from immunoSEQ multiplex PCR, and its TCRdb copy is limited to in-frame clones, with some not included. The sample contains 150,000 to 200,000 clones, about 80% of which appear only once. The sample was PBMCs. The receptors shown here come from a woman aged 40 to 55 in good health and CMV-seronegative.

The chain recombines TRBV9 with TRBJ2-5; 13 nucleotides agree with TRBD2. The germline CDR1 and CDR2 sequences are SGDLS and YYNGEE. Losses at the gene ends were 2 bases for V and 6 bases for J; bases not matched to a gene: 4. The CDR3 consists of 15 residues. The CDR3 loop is CASSVGTSGKKTQYF. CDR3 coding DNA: TGTGCCAGCAGCGTTGGGACTAGCGGGAAAAAGACCCAGTACTTC.

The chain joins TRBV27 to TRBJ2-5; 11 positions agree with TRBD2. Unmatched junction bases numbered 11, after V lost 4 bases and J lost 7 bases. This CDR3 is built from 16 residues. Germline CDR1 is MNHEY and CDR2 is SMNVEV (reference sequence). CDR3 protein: CASSSFLLAGDRTQYF. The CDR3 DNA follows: TGTGCCAGCAGTTCCTTCCTACTAGCGGGAGACAGGACCCAGTACTTC.

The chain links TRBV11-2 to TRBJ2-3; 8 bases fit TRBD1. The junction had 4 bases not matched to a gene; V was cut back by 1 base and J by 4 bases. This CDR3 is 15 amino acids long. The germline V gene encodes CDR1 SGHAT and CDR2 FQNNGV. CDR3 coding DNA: TGTGCCAGCAGCTTAGTGGCAGGGGGCCCAGATACGCAGTATTTT. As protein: CASSLVAGGPDTQYF.

The CDR3 bases are TGTGCTAGTGGTTTGGGGGTAACCAGACAGGGCCGGAATGAGCAGTTCTTC. It yields the protein CASGLGVTRQGRNEQFF. V and J are TRBV12-5 and TRBJ2-1, with TRBD1 identical over 7 bases. Trimming took 1 base from V and 7 from J; bases not matched to a gene: 13. This CDR3 spans 17 amino acids. Germline CDR1 and CDR2: LGHNT and FRNRAP.

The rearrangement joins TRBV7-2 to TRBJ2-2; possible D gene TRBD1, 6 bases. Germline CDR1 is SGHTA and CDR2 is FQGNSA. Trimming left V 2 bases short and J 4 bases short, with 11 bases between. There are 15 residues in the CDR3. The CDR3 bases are TGTGCCAGCAGCTTAACAGGGTTGAGCACCGGGGAGCTGTTTTTT. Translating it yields CASSLTGLSTGELFF.

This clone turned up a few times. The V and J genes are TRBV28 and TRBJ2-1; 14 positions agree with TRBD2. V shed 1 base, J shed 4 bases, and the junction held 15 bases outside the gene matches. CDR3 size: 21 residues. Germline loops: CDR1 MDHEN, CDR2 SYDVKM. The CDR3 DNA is TGTGCCAGCAGTTTATCAGTAGGAGGGACTAGCGGGAGTCTTTCTTACAATGAGCAGTTCTTC. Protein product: CASSLSVGGTSGSLSYNEQFF.

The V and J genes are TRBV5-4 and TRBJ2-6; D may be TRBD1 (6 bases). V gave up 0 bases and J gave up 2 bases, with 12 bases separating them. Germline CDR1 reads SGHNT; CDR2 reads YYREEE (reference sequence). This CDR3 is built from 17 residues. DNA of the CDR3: TGTGCCAGCAGCTTGGTCTCGTCAGGGGCTGGGGCCAACGTCCTGACTTTC. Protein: CASSLVSSGAGANVLTF.

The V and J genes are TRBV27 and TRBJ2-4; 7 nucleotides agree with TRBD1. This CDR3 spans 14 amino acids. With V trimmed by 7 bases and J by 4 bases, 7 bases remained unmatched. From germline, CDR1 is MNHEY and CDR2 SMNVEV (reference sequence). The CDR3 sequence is CASIGRGIKNIQYF. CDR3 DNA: TGTGCCAGCATCGGCAGGGGGATTAAAAACATTCAGTACTTC.